This paragraph covers one TCR beta chain sequence. This clonotype has more than one count but fewer than ten. The specificity of this receptor is unknown. No much larger clone is present one base from it, and per-base qualities are unavailable. This entry belongs to a study of CD8 T cells in Susac syndrome (dated by TCRdb to the late 2010s). Regarding the study in general: Whether CD8+ T cell activation and differentiation in Susac syndrome was antigen driven was tested using repertoire sequencing. Results and caveats for the whole study, not just this receptor: The number of individuals in the TCR sequencing and HLA analysis was recognized as being relatively small.

RNA was extracted using the RNeasy kit, and roughly 0.45 to 1 microgram was reverse transcribed with random hexamers. The immunoSEQ multiplex PCR assay, covering 54 Vbeta and 13 Jbeta segments, was used to amplify TCR beta CDR3 regions. PCR amplification bias was corrected using a synthetic template baseline for primer optimization and computational correction. As for how the authors treated the data: Only productive sequences were kept, with reads annotated to V, D and J genes according to IMGT and analyzed in immunoSEQ Analyzer. Clonality was calculated as one minus the Shannon entropy normalized by log2 of the number of productive unique sequences. Public and private clones were assessed among the 100 most prevalent clones of each patient and control. Clones were defined as Susac-specific when absent from the healthy and MS cohorts, from about 970 published viral clones and from other ImmuneACCESS disease sequences. TCRdb redid the processing of the public reads, applying fastp at Q25 and MiXCR, and retained in-frame beta chains. Rows matching on CDR3 protein sequence are summarized as one entry with the most common DNA and genes. The authors' filters were not applied to this entry. For this sample there are approximately 200,000 distinct CDR3 sequences; more than 85% appear just once. The ten largest clones capture approximately 0.081% of the sample.

Peripheral blood CD8+ and CD4+ T cells from healthy donors, Susac syndrome patients and multiple sclerosis patients were profiled by high-throughput TCR beta sequencing. Multiple sclerosis controls were treatment-naive patients with stable or active relapsing-remitting disease fulfilling revised McDonald criteria. Bulk CD8+ and CD4+ T cells were purified magnetically by negative isolation, whereas CD8+ TEMRA cells were enriched by FACS. Blood was collected in EDTA tubes and processed within 24 hours, with PBMCs isolated through density gradient centrifugation. PBMCs intended for TCR sequencing were frozen in liquid nitrogen and were later thawed in a 37 degrees C water bath. The sorted or isolated CD4+, CD8+ and CD8+ TEMRA cells had a purity of 90% or higher. Based on the germline V gene, the CDR1 and CDR2 sequences are LGHNA and YNFKEQ. A distance of 17 bases separates the germline ends of V and J, which lose 5 bases and 2 bases respectively. CDR3 length: 16 amino acids, cysteine to phenylalanine. Here the CDR3 DNA is all that survives: 48 bases in frame from base 1.

Sequencing was performed on CD4+ T cells from PBMCs. This clonotype originated in a human donor with multiple sclerosis. The rearranged segments are TRBV4-2 and TRBJ2-3; the D gene is perhaps TRBD2, from 7 matching bases. The DNA sequence reads TGTGCCAGCAGCAGCCCCTGGGGGGGGGCCACAGATACGCAGTATTTT. It encodes CASSSPWGGATDTQYF.